One TCR beta chain is described in this entry. Its antigen is currently unknown. The ends were cut back, 4 bases at V and 3 bases at J, with 15 bases in the middle. Germline loops: CDR1 WSHSY, CDR2 SAAADI. The CDR3 is 15 residues long. Stated treatment: oral pan-JAK inhibitor, 5-10 mg twice daily. Those with alopecia areata gave lesional scalp punch biopsies and peripheral blood. The data originate from a study of CD8+ T cells in alopecia areata. Study details: By percentage of affected scalp area, the severity of treated patients was scored. Whole-study findings and limits: Tofacitinib yielded significantly lower scalp clonality and fewer expanded CD8+ clones among the top 100. Whereas mice showed it more clearly, TCR sharing across patients was murkier, possibly because of HLA.

Reverse transcription of extracted RNA yielded cDNA, which provided the sequencing template. The assay was immunoSEQ multiplex PCR, and TCRdb's table has in-frame clones only and misses some. The table has approximately 140,000 clones, around 86% seen once. The TCR was taken from a human donor with alopecia areata. V is TRBV10-2 and J is TRBJ1-1; D not certain. Sequencing was performed on CD8+ T cells sorted from blood, taken at week 4, from a patient treated with tofacitinib. CDR3 protein: CASSVTVESDTEAFF. CDR3 nucleotides: TGCGCCAGCAGTGTAACTGTGGAGTCGGACACTGAAGCTTTCTTT.